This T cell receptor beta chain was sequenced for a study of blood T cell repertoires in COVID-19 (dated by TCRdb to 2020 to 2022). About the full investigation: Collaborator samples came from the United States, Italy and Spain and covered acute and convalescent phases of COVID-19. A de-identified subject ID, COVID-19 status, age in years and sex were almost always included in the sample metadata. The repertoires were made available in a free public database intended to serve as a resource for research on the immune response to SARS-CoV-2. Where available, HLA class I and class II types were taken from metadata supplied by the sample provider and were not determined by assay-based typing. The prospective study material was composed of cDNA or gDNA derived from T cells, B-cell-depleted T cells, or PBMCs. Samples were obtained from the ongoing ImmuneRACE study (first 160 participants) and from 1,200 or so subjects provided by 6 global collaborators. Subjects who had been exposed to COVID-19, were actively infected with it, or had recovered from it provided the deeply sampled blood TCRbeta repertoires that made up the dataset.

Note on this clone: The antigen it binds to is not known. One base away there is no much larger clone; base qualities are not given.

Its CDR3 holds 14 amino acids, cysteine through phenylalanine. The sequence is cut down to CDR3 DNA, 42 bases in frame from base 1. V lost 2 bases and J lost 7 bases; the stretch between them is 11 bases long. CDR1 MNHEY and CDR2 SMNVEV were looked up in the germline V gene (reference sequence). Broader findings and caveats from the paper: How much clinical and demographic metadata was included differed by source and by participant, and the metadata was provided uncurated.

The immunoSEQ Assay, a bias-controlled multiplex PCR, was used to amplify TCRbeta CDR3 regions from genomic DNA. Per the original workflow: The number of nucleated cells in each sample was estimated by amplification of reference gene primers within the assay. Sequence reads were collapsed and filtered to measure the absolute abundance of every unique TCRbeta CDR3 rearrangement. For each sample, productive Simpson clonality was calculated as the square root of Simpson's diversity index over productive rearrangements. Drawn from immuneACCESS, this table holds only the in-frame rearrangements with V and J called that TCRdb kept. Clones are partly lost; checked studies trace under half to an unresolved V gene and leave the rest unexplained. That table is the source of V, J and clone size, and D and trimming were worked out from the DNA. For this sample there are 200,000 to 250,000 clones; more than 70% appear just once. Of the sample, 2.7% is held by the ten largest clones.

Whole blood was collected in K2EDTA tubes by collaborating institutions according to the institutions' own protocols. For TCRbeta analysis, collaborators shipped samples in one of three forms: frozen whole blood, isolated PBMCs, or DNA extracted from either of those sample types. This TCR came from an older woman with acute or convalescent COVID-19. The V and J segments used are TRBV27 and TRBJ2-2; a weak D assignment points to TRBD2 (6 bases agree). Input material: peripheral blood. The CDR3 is CASSLQLARGELFF. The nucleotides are TGTGCCAGCAGTTTACAGCTAGCGCGCGGGGAGCTGTTTTTT.